Following are 28 T cell receptor beta chains from one sample sequenced in a study of CD4 and CD8 cells across lung adenocarcinoma regions. TCRdb analysed the PCR reads with MiXCR anew, one entry per CDR3 protein. The sample gives 2,500 to 3,500 distinct CDR3 sequences, around 42% of which show up once; over 35% is in the top ten. Sequencing was done on a sample of CD8+ T cells from the center of a lung tumor. These receptor sequences come from a male donor with lung adenocarcinoma. The CD4 and CD8 labels of this study may be unreliable.

As regards this clonotype: The junction differs from germline at one of its ends, possibly a read error. The rearrangement uses TRBV27 and TRBJ2-5; D might be TRBD2 (5 bases). CDR1 and CDR2 (germline): MNHEY, SMNVEV (reference sequence). The CDR3 loop spans 14 amino acids. The CDR3 loop reads CAGSGGHDPETQYF. Here the CDR3 DNA reads TGTGCGGGGAGTGGAGGCCATGACCCAGAGACGCAGTACTTC.

This chain uses TRBV6-1 with TRBJ2-3; D is unclear. The V gene lost 6 bases and the J gene lost 3 bases, with 7 bases spanning the gap. The CDR3 spans 12 residues. CDR1 and CDR2 (germline): MNHNS, SASEGT. CDR3 DNA: TGTGCCAGCAGAACCTTTACAGATACGCAGTATTTT. Amino acids: CASRTFTDTQYF.

The genes are TRBV6-5 and TRBJ2-1; no reliable D call. The J call is doubtful: the DNA matches TRBJ2-3 better. This CDR3 has 15 amino acids. Germline values: CDR1 MNHEY, CDR2 SVGAGI. DNA for the CDR3: TGTGCCAGGGGTTACAAGGCTGTAAGCACAGATGAGCAGTATTTT. Its translation: CARGYKAVSTDEQYF.

This clonotype was detected only a few times. The chain couples TRBV10-1 to TRBJ2-5, with D possibly matching TRBD2 (5 bases). The V end lost 6 bases, the J end lost 4 bases, and 12 bases lay between the germline ends. Germline V lookup: CDR1 WNHNN, CDR2 SYGVQD (reference sequence). The length of the CDR3 is 13 residues. CDR3 in DNA: TGCGCCAGCAGCTTGAGTGGGAGAGAGACCCAGTACTTC. Amino acids: CASSLSGRETQYF.

This sequence joins TRBV6-1 and TRBJ1-6; no definite D call. Germline V lookup: CDR1 MNHNS, CDR2 SASEGT. Trimming cost V 4 bases and J 6 bases, with 7 bases left between them. The length of the CDR3 is 13 residues. CDR3 DNA: TGTGCCAGCAGTGGGGTCGGTAATTCACCCCTCCACTTT. Translated: CASSGVGNSPLHF.

This clonotype was observed a few times. The J gene is TRBJ2-5, the V gene TRBV10-1; TRBD2 aligns across 7 bases. Germline CDR1 and CDR2: WNHNN and SYGVQD (reference sequence). This CDR3 region has 14 residues. Trimming cost V 2 bases and J 3 bases; bases outside gene matches: 3. CDR3 nucleotide sequence: TGCGCCAGCAGTGAGCGTCTAGCGGAAGAGACCCAGTACTTC. Residues: CASSERLAEETQYF.

The chain is built from TRBV7-8 and TRBJ2-7, with D perhaps matching TRBD1 (5 bases). From germline, CDR1 is SGHVS and CDR2 FQNEAQ. Trimming removed 2 bases at V and 3 bases at J, with 11 bases between. The CDR3 length is 14 residues. Here the CDR3 reads CASSLRKGFYEQYF. In DNA, the CDR3 is TGTGCCAGCAGCTTACGTAAGGGGTTCTACGAGCAGTACTTC.

This clonotype was seen a handful of times. The chain recombines TRBV7-2 with TRBJ2-5, with TRBD1 matching 9 bases. The trim removed 5 bases at V and 1 base at J, leaving 5 bases unmatched. The CDR3 totals 15 residues. Looked up from germline, CDR1 is SGHTA and CDR2 is FQGNSA. In DNA form, the CDR3 reads TGTGCCAGCAGCACGGGACAGGGTCGCCAAGAGACCCAGTACTTC. Protein: CASSTGQGRQETQYF.

Comments on this clonotype: A read error may account for a junction end that differs from germline. The chain carries TRBV6-1 and TRBJ2-5, with D tentatively TRBD2 (7 bases). The CDR3 is 15 residues long. CDR1 and CDR2 from the germline V gene are MNHNS and SASEGT. The CDR3 bases are TGTGCCAGGGGGAGGGGGGGCGGAGACAAAGATACGCAGTATTTC. Translation: CARGRGGGDKDTQYF.

The J gene is TRBJ2-1, the V gene TRBV6-5; 11 nucleotides match TRBD1. Germline V lookup: CDR1 MNHEY, CDR2 SVGAGI. CDR3 size: 15 residues. Trimming took 4 bases from V and 4 from J; bases not matched to a gene: 3. CDR3 DNA: TGTGCCAGCAGTTCGGGACAGGGGGAATACAATGAGCAGTTCTTC. Protein product: CASSSGQGEYNEQFF.

This clonotype is large by share. The rearrangement joins TRBV27 to TRBJ2-1; 14 nucleotides agree with TRBD2. V lost 4 bases and J lost 8; bases outside the gene matches: 7. The germline V gene encodes CDR1 MNHEY and CDR2 SMNVEV (reference sequence). This CDR3 contains 16 residues. The CDR3 coding sequence is TGTGCCAGCAGTTCCAGACTAGCGGGAGGGATAGATGAGCAGTTCTTC. Residues: CASSSRLAGGIDEQFF.

This sequence joins TRBV6-1 and TRBJ2-1, with 10 bases identical to TRBD1. The assigned J gene may be wrong: the sequence end matches TRBJ2-7 better. The CDR3 loop spans 14 amino acids. Germline CDR1 and CDR2: MNHNS and SASEGT. CDR3 sequence reads: CASSPRDRGYEQYF. The CDR3 DNA sequence: TGTGCCAGCAGTCCCCGGGACAGGGGCTACGAGCAGTACTTC.

In its sample, this clonotype is medium-sized. The V and J genes are TRBV6-5 and TRBJ2-2; TRBD2 matches at 7 bases. The germline V gene has CDR1 MNHEY and CDR2 SVGAGI. The trim removed 6 bases at V and 7 bases at J, leaving 8 bases unmatched. This CDR3 region has 14 residues. CDR3 region: CASRLRREGGELFF. Written as DNA, the CDR3 is TGTGCCAGCAGATTACGGAGGGAGGGCGGGGAGCTGTTTTTT.

The chain is built from TRBV14 and TRBJ2-1; D is unresolved. This CDR3 region has 15 residues. CDR1 is SGHDN and CDR2 is FVKESK in the germline V gene. V gave up 6 bases and J gave up 0 bases, with 12 bases separating them. The CDR3 here is CASSLSRSSYNEQFF. CDR3 DNA sequence: TGTGCCAGCAGTCTATCTAGGAGCTCCTACAATGAGCAGTTCTTC. Looking up the rest from reference TRBV14 and TRBJ2-1 gives the full variable domain: EAGVTQFPSHSVIEKGQTVTLRCDPISGHDNLYWYRRVMGKEIKFLLHFVKESKQDESGMPNNRFLAERTGGTYSTLKVQPAELEDSGVYFCASSLSRSSYNEQFFGPGTRLTVL.

V is TRBV25-1 and J is TRBJ2-1; D may be TRBD2 (7 bases). This CDR3 region has 15 residues. V dropped 6 bases and J dropped 0 bases, with 12 bases sitting between them. Germline CDR1 and CDR2: MGHDK and SYGVNS. In DNA form, the CDR3 reads TGTGCCAGCAGGGGGGGAGGGGGCTCCTACAATGAGCAGTTCTTC. Its protein is CASRGGGGSYNEQFF. Full variable domain (missing parts from reference TRBV25-1 and TRBJ2-1): EADIYQTPRYLVIGTGKKITLECSQTMGHDKMYWYQQDPGMELHLIHYSYGVNSTEKGDLSSESTVSRIRTEHFPLTLESARPSHTSQYLCASRGGGGSYNEQFFGPGTRLTVL.

The chain employs TRBV6-1 and TRBJ2-1, with D perhaps matching TRBD1 or TRBD2 (6 bases each). Between the trimmed V and J ends, which lost 6 bases and 10 bases, there was a span of 16 bases. CDR3 size: 13 residues. In germline, CDR1 is MNHNS, CDR2 SASEGT. The chain's CDR3 is CASRRDNSGEQFF. DNA for the CDR3: TGTGCCAGCAGGCGGGACAATTCGGGGGAGCAGTTCTTC.

This clonotype has just a few counts. This chain uses TRBV6-5 with TRBJ2-7, with D perhaps TRBD1 (5 bases). Trimming stripped 3 bases from V and 0 bases from J, with 15 bases between. Germline loops: CDR1 MNHEY, CDR2 SVGAGI. The CDR3 has 16 amino acids. The CDR3 sequence: CASSYSAGMGSYEQYF. CDR3 DNA: TGTGCCAGCAGTTATTCGGCAGGGATGGGCTCCTACGAGCAGTACTTC.

The chain links TRBV6-1 to TRBJ2-1; 7 bases map to TRBD1. Gene TRBJ2-7 matches the end of the DNA better, so the J call may be wrong. Germline assignment: CDR1 MNHNS and CDR2 SASEGT. This CDR3 spans 13 amino acids. CDR3 nucleotide sequence: TGTGCCAGCAGACCAACAGGGGAAGAGGCGCAGTACTTC. Amino acid sequence: CASRPTGEEAQYF.

In its sample, this clonotype is medium-sized. This chain joins TRBV6-1 and TRBJ2-1; 12 nucleotides agree with TRBD2. V shed 6 bases and J 8 bases; nucleotides not matched to a gene: 5. The germline V gene has CDR1 MNHNS and CDR2 SASEGT. CDR3 length: 14 amino acids. CDR3 residues: CASSPGLAGDEQFF. In nucleotides, the CDR3 is TGTGCCAGCAGCCCGGGACTAGCGGGCGATGAGCAGTTCTTC.

The chain uses TRBV2 and TRBJ2-1, with 7 nucleotides matching TRBD1. The CDR3 contains 13 residues. The germline V gene has CDR1 SNHLY and CDR2 FYNNEI. Trimming cost V 9 bases and J 7 bases; bases outside gene matches: 9. The CDR3 nucleotides are TGTGCCAGGACAGACAGGGTGGGGAATGAGCAGTTCTTC. Amino acid sequence: CARTDRVGNEQFF.

The chain combines TRBV6-1 with TRBJ1-2; D is unclear. Germline CDR1 reads MNHNS; CDR2 reads SASEGT. Trimming took off 7 bases at V and 9 bases at J, with 18 bases between the two ends. The CDR3 sequence is 13 residues long. The CDR3 region is CASKARLGYCYTF. CDR3 DNA sequence: TGTGCCAGCAAAGCTCGCTTAGGGTATTGCTACACCTTC.

J is TRBJ2-7 and V is TRBV10-2, with TRBD2 matching over 7 bases. Germline values: CDR1 WSHSY, CDR2 SAAADI. J gave up 6 bases and V 10 bases, and 15 bases lay outside the gene matches. This CDR3 comprises 14 residues. The CDR3 nucleotides are TGCGCCACCATCTCTGCGGGAGCGTTCTCCGAGCAGTACTTC. Its protein is CATISAGAFSEQYF.

Worth noting for this clonotype: Its ends do not fully match the called genes, so a read error is possible. The chain is built from TRBV7-2 and TRBJ2-3; D gene uncertain. The CDR3 covers 14 residues. The V gene's germline CDR1 is SGHTA and CDR2 FQGNSA. This CDR3 is CASSLDANTETQYF. The CDR3 DNA follows: TGTGCCAGCAGCTTAGACGCGAACACAGAGACGCAGTACTTT.

The V call is TRBV6-1, the J call TRBJ2-3; 7 bases are a match to TRBD2. This CDR3 region has 14 residues. V dropped 11 bases and J dropped 9; count of bases not matched to a gene: 17. Germline V gene lookup returns CDR1 MNHNS and CDR2 SASEGT. This CDR3 reads CAGSGSGGKNTQYF. CDR3 DNA: TGTGCCGGCTCGGGGTCGGGAGGCAAAAACACGCAGTATTTT.

Relative to its sample, this clonotype is medium-sized. V and J are TRBV10-1 and TRBJ2-5; D possibly matches TRBD1 or TRBD2 (6 bases each). The CDR3 extends over 13 amino acids. Germline values: CDR1 WNHNN, CDR2 SYGVQD (reference sequence). V was pared by 2 bases and J by 5 bases, with 9 bases between. For the CDR3, the DNA is TGCGCCAGCAGTGAGGGGGGGCAGGAGACCCAGTACTTC. Protein product: CASSEGGQETQYF.

This clonotype qualifies as medium-sized (0.01 to 0.1%). The chain uses TRBV6-1 and TRBJ2-4; D unclear. This CDR3 has 14 amino acids. Trimming removed 2 bases from V and 0 bases from J, with 5 bases in between. Germline V gene sequence: CDR1 MNHNS, CDR2 SASEGT. CDR3 in amino acids: CASSENSAKNIQYF. CDR3 sequence (DNA): TGTGCCAGCAGTGAAAACTCAGCCAAAAACATTCAGTACTTC.

This clonotype was seen a handful of times. For the CDR3, the DNA is TGTGCCAGCAGTTTATCAAGGGGACGTCGATCCCACGAGCAGTACTTC. Its protein product is CASSLSRGRRSHEQYF. The chain recombines TRBV27 with TRBJ2-5; D may match TRBD1 or TRBD2 (5 bases each). Judging by the DNA end, TRBJ2-7 fits better; the J call may be wrong. From germline, CDR1 is MNHEY and CDR2 SMNVEV (reference sequence). The CDR3 runs 16 residues.

This clonotype was seen only a few times. This chain joins TRBV14 and TRBJ2-1, with D maybe TRBD1 (6 bases). Between the trimmed V and J ends, which lost 4 bases and 6 bases, there was a span of 16 bases. Germline CDR1 reads SGHDN; CDR2 reads FVKESK. This CDR3 has 15 amino acids. For the CDR3, the DNA is TGTGCCAGCAGCCTGAGTCGACAGGCGACCAATGAGCAGTTCTTC. Amino acid sequence: CASSLSRQATNEQFF.